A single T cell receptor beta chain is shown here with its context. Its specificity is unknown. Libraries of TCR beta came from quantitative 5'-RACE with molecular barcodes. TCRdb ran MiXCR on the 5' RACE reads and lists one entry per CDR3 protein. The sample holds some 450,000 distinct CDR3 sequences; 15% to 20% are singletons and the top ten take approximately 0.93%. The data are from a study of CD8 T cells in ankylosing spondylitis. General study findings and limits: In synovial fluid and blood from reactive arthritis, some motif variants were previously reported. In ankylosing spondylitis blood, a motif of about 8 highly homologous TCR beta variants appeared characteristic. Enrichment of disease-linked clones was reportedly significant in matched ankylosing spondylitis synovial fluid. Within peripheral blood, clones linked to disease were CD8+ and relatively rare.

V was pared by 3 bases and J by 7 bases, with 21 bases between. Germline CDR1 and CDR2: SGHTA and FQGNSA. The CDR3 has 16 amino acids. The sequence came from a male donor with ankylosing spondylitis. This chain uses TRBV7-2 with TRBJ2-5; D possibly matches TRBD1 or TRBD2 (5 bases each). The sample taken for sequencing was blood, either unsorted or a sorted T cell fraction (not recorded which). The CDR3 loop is CASSLGPGARDGTQYF. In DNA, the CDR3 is TGTGCCAGCAGCTTGGGCCCCGGGGCCAGGGACGGGACCCAGTACTTC.